What follows are 21 T cell receptor beta chains derived from one specimen sequenced in a study of blood T cell repertoires in COVID-19. Some clones are missing from TCRdb's copy, which holds only in-frame ones; the method was immunoSEQ multiplex PCR. The data hold about 200,000 clones, with 80% to 90% observed a single time. Sequenced input: PBMCs or T cells enriched from blood (not recorded which). Every receptor here comes from a woman aged 18 to 35 who had recovered from COVID-19.

This rearrangement joins TRBV13 to TRBJ1-2; 10 positions match TRBD1. V was pared by 4 bases and J by 3 bases, with 5 bases of the junction left unmatched. CDR1 is PRHDT, CDR2 FYEKMQ, per germline (reference sequence). The CDR3 is 15 amino acids. The CDR3 nucleotides read TGTGCCAGCAGCTATGGGACAGGGGAGGACTATGGCTACACCTTC. Encoded protein: CASSYGTGEDYGYTF. Based on the CDR3 plus reference TRBV13 and TRBJ1-2, the full variable domain is AAGVIQSPRHLIKEKRETATLKCYPIPRHDTVYWYQQGPGQDPQFLISFYEKMQSDKGSIPDRFSAQQFSDYHSELNMSSLELGDSALYFCASSYGTGEDYGYTFGSGTRLTVV.

CDR3 nucleotide sequence: TGTGCCATCAGTGAGTTATCTACCACAGATACGCAGTATTTT. Amino acids: CAISELSTTDTQYF. The rearrangement uses TRBV10-3 and TRBJ2-3; no definite D call. The CDR3 loop spans 14 amino acids. Germline V gene sequence: CDR1 ENHRY, CDR2 SYGVKD. Trimming removed 1 base at V and 2 bases at J, with 7 bases between.

This chain connects TRBV10-3 to TRBJ1-5; 10 positions match TRBD1. The CDR3 consists of 16 residues. CDR1 and CDR2 from the germline V gene are ENHRY and SYGVKD. The V and J ends lost 5 bases and 6 bases, in that order; junction bases with no gene match: 10. As DNA, the CDR3 is TGTGCCATCAGTCACGGGGACAGGGGCGAAGGTCAGCCCCAGCATTTT. Protein sequence: CAISHGDRGEGQPQHF.

The chain has TRBV19 and TRBJ2-1; 7 bases align to TRBD2. V lost 5 bases and J lost 6; bases outside the gene matches: 1. The CDR3 contains 12 residues. CDR1 and CDR2 (germline): LNHDA, SQIVND (reference sequence). This CDR3 reads CASSPGGNEQFF. The DNA for the CDR3 is TGTGCCAGTAGTCCGGGAGGCAATGAGCAGTTCTTC. Complete variable domain (other parts from reference TRBV19 and TRBJ2-1): DGGITQSPKYLFRKEGQNVTLSCEQNLNHDAMYWYRQDPGQGLRLIYYSQIVNDFQKGDIAEGYSVSREKKESFPLTVTSAQKNPTAFYLCASSPGGNEQFFGPGTRLTVL.

J is TRBJ2-7 and V is TRBV28, with D maybe TRBD1 (6 bases). Germline assignment: CDR1 MDHEN and CDR2 SYDVKM. Deletions cut 7 bases from V and 4 bases from J, with 17 bases between. The CDR3 sequence is 14 residues long. CDR3 amino acids: CASIPGAGAYEQYF. Here the CDR3 DNA reads TGTGCCAGCATCCCTGGGGCAGGGGCGTACGAGCAGTACTTC. The variable domain in full, completed from reference TRBV28 and TRBJ2-7, reads DVKVTQSSRYLVKRTGEKVFLECVQDMDHENMFWYRQDPGLGLRLIYFSYDVKMKEKGDIPEGYSVSREKKERFSLILESASTNQTSMYLCASIPGAGAYEQYFGPGTRLTVT.

The chain links TRBV12-3 or TRBV12-4 to TRBJ2-2, with unresolved D. The CDR3 runs 13 residues. The V and J ends lost 1 base and 8 bases respectively, with 8 bases between them. The CDR3 nucleotides are TGTGCCAGCAGTTTAGGTTTGCAGGGGGAGCTGTTTTTT. Translating gives CASSLGLQGELFF.

The rearrangement uses TRBV5-1 and TRBJ2-5, with TRBD1 as a possible D gene (6 bases). The CDR3 totals 14 residues. With 4 bases removed from V and 0 bases from J, the gap between germline ends came to 10 bases. Germline assignment: CDR1 SGHRS and CDR2 YFSETQ. For the CDR3, the DNA is TGCGCCAGCAGCCGGCAGGGGAACCAAGAGACCCAGTACTTC. Protein: CASSRQGNQETQYF.

This chain links TRBV28 with TRBJ1-1, with D perhaps TRBD1 (5 bases). The CDR3 is made up of 16 amino acids. Trimming removed 3 bases at V and 11 bases at J, with 25 bases between. Germline assignment: CDR1 MDHEN and CDR2 SYDVKM. CDR3 in DNA: TGTGCCAGCAGTTTGCTATACACAGGCGACGGTTCAGGCGCTTTCTTT. The encoded protein is CASSLLYTGDGSGAFF.

This chain uses TRBV5-4 with TRBJ1-2, with TRBD1 matching over 8 bases. V gave up 3 bases and J gave up 0 bases; unmatched junction bases: 4. This CDR3 contains 15 residues. Germline V gene data show CDR1 as SGHNT and CDR2 as YYREEE (reference sequence). The CDR3 region has the DNA TGTGCCAGCAGCTCCGGACAGGGTCCTAACTATGGCTACACCTTC. Translated, it gives CASSSGQGPNYGYTF.

V is TRBV2 and J is TRBJ1-6; D perhaps matches TRBD1 (6 bases). This CDR3 comprises 14 residues. V lost 7 bases, J lost 7 bases, and 14 bases lay in between. CDR1 SNHLY and CDR2 FYNNEI come from the germline V gene. The chain's CDR3 is CASNSGEKNSPLHF. CDR3 nucleotide sequence: TGTGCCAGCAATTCAGGGGAAAAAAATTCACCCCTCCACTTT.

The rearrangement uses TRBV29-1 and TRBJ1-5; perhaps TRBD1 as D (5 bases). V lost 4 bases to trimming and J lost 5 bases, with 9 bases between them. This CDR3 contains 12 residues. Per germline, CDR1 SQVTM and CDR2 ANQGSEA. The CDR3 sequence is CSVAGKDQPQHF. CDR3 nucleotide sequence: TGCAGCGTTGCAGGGAAAGATCAGCCCCAGCATTTT.

The sample holds one count of this clone. The rearrangement links TRBV14 to TRBJ1-4; D is undetermined. Germline values: CDR1 SGHDN, CDR2 FVKESK. This CDR3 spans 16 amino acids. Trimming left V 3 bases short and J 3 bases short, with 14 bases between. In DNA form, the CDR3 reads TGTGCCAGCAGCCACCGAATCAGAGGAGCTAATGAAAAACTGTTTTTT. Translating it yields CASSHRIRGANEKLFF.

The chain has TRBV10-3 and TRBJ2-7; possibly TRBD1 for D (5 bases). The CDR3 has 14 amino acids. Trimming stripped 2 bases from V and 2 bases from J, with 10 bases between. CDR1 is ENHRY, CDR2 SYGVKD, per germline. The CDR3 loop is CAISENQGTYEQYF. The CDR3 nucleotides read TGTGCCATCAGTGAGAACCAGGGAACCTACGAGCAGTACTTC.

The V gene is TRBV6-5, the J gene TRBJ2-7; tentative D call: TRBD1 (6 bases). The ends were cut back, 11 bases at V and 4 bases at J, with 15 bases in the middle. Looked up from germline, CDR1 is MNHEY and CDR2 is SVGAGI. This CDR3 comprises 12 residues. For the CDR3, the DNA is TGTGCCGTACAGGGTTCGGGGTACGAGCAGTACTTC. Translating gives CAVQGSGYEQYF.

This chain uses TRBV6-2 or TRBV6-3 with TRBJ2-1; 8 bases fit TRBD2. Germline loops: CDR1 MNHEY, CDR2 SVGEGT. J gave up 3 bases and V 2 bases, and 9 bases lay outside the gene matches. This CDR3 is built from 17 residues. CDR3: CASSYPRGGGNYNEQFF. The CDR3 coding sequence is TGTGCCAGCAGTTACCCTAGGGGCGGGGGGAACTACAATGAGCAGTTCTTC.

CDR3 protein: CASSFNTEAFF. The CDR3 region has the DNA TGTGCCAGCAGCTTCAATACTGAAGCTTTCTTT. The V call is TRBV5-4, the J call TRBJ1-1; unclear D gene. V gave up 2 bases and J gave up 5 bases, with 4 bases separating them. Germline-derived CDR1 and CDR2 are SGHNT and YYREEE (reference sequence). The CDR3 has 11 residues.

CDR3: CASSQSRGGYNEQFF. CDR3 DNA sequence: TGCGCCAGCAGTCAATCGCGGGGGGGCTACAATGAGCAGTTCTTC. The chain is built from TRBV23-1 and TRBJ2-1; 9 bases are a match to TRBD2. TRBV23-1 is an ORF, and what it does is uncertain. V trimming: 0 bases; J trimming: 3 bases; junction bases outside the gene matches: 0. This CDR3 has 15 amino acids.

In this sample, this clone turned up once. This chain links TRBV28 with TRBJ2-5; D is uncertain. Trimming left V 3 bases short and J 1 base short, with 9 bases between. Germline assignment: CDR1 MDHEN and CDR2 SYDVKM. CDR3 length equals 14 residues. The CDR3 loop reads CASSLRLVQETQYF. The CDR3 nucleotides read TGTGCCAGCAGTTTGCGCCTGGTCCAAGAGACCCAGTACTTC.

The chain joins TRBV3-1 (or the pseudogene TRBV3-2) to TRBJ1-6; possibly TRBD1 for D (5 bases). V was trimmed by 3 bases and J by 7 bases, leaving 16 bases between them. The CDR3 runs 16 residues. Germline-derived CDR1 and CDR2 are LGHDT and YNNKEL (reference sequence). The CDR3 protein is CASSQETGQRNSPLHF. The CDR3 nucleotides read TGTGCCAGCAGCCAGGAGACCGGACAACGAAATTCACCCCTCCACTTT.

This rearrangement joins TRBV1 to TRBJ2-3; the D call in the table, TRBD2, was not verified against the DNA. TRBV1 is noted as a pseudogene. This CDR3 has 20 amino acids. The CDR3 DNA sequence: TGCACCAGCAGCCATCTTGGGGGGGAGGAGGAACGCGAGATGTTAAATACGCAGTATTTT. Protein sequence: CTSSHLGGEEEREMLNTQYF.

The rearrangement links TRBV7-6 to TRBJ1-6; 8 bases are shared with TRBD1. The trim removed 5 bases at V and 7 bases at J, leaving 10 bases unmatched. The CDR3 has 16 residues. The V gene's germline CDR1 is SGHVS and CDR2 FNYEAQ. The CDR3 sequence: CASSHHPGQDNSPLHF. In DNA form, the CDR3 reads TGTGCCAGCAGCCACCACCCGGGACAGGACAATTCACCCCTCCACTTT.